These 15 T cell receptor beta chains were sequenced from one sample in a study of blood T cell repertoires in COVID-19. Sequencing used immunoSEQ multiplex PCR; TCRdb keeps in-frame clones, though not all of them. The data hold 43,000 or so clones, with roughly 87% observed a single time. The source material was peripheral blood. Receptors were obtained from a man in his 60s with active COVID-19.

The V call is TRBV4-2, the J call TRBJ2-1, with a tentative D call TRBD2 (5 bases). The germline V gene has CDR1 LGHNA and CDR2 YNFKEQ. Trimming took 0 bases from V and 2 from J, leaving 11 bases between them. The CDR3 has 16 amino acids. The CDR3 protein is CASSQDAAVTYNEQFF. In nucleotides, the CDR3 is TGTGCCAGCAGCCAAGACGCAGCGGTAACCTACAATGAGCAGTTCTTC.

This clone was seen a few times. V gene TRBV5-5 combines with J gene TRBJ1-3, with D hard to call. V shed 2 bases and J shed 3 bases, with 12 bases lying between them. This CDR3 spans 15 amino acids. The germline gives CDR1 SGHKS, CDR2 YYEKEE (reference sequence). The CDR3 spells CASSFRVEFGNTIYF. The CDR3 DNA is TGTGCCAGCAGCTTTCGGGTGGAGTTTGGAAACACCATATATTTT.

This clone was seen a handful of times. The chain couples TRBV4-3 to TRBJ1-6; D not certain. V lost 0 bases, J lost 8 bases, and 11 bases lay in between. This CDR3 has 15 residues. The germline V gene encodes CDR1 LGHNA and CDR2 YSLEER. The CDR3 sequence: CASSQDPGRDSPLHF. CDR3 nucleotide sequence: TGCGCCAGCAGCCAAGATCCAGGAAGAGATTCACCCCTCCACTTT.

The chain employs TRBV6-5 and TRBJ1-2; 7 nucleotides match TRBD1. The CDR3 is 15 amino acids. Germline CDR1 MNHEY, CDR2 SVGAGI. The V gene end was trimmed by 5 bases and the J gene end by 3 bases; junction bases not matched to a gene: 9. CDR3 in amino acids: CASSRDREDDYGYTF. CDR3 coding DNA: TGTGCCAGCAGTCGGGACAGAGAAGATGACTATGGCTACACCTTC.

The CDR3 bases are TGTGCCAGCAGCTTAACTAGGACCCAGTACTTC. This gives the protein CASSLTRTQYF. The V and J genes are TRBV7-2 and TRBJ2-5, with a weak D call TRBD2 (5 bases). This CDR3 has 11 residues. Germline values: CDR1 SGHTA, CDR2 FQGNSA. Trimming removed 2 bases at V and 7 bases at J, with 5 bases between.

V and J are TRBV7-9 and TRBJ1-5; D uncertain. The CDR3 runs to 16 residues. With 3 bases removed from V and 0 bases from J, the gap between germline ends came to 12 bases. Germline-derived CDR1 and CDR2 are SEHNR and FQNEAQ (reference sequence). The DNA of the CDR3 is TGTGCCAGCAGCTTTAACCAGGATCATAGCAATCAGCCCCAGCATTTT. It yields the protein CASSFNQDHSNQPQHF.

The V gene is TRBV5-5, the J gene TRBJ2-1; TRBD2 matches at 8 bases. Germline V gives CDR1 SGHKS, CDR2 YYEKEE (reference sequence). V lost 4 bases and J lost 9; bases outside the gene matches: 15. The CDR3 length is 16 residues. The CDR3 coding sequence is TGTGCCAGCAGCCCGGAGGTGGGGGGACTAGTCGGTGAGCAGTTCTTC. Encoded protein: CASSPEVGGLVGEQFF.

This chain uses TRBV18 with TRBJ2-1; 9 nucleotides match TRBD2. V shed 1 base and J 6 bases; nucleotides not matched to a gene: 4. The germline CDR1 and CDR2 sequences are KGHSH and LQKENI. The CDR3 totals 15 residues. CDR3 protein: CASSPLAGVSNEQFF. The CDR3 DNA is TGTGCCAGCTCACCACTAGCGGGGGTTAGCAATGAGCAGTTCTTC.

The rearrangement joins TRBV3-1 (or the pseudogene TRBV3-2) to TRBJ1-6; maybe TRBD1 (6 bases). The germline V gene encodes CDR1 LGHDT and CDR2 YNNKEL (reference sequence). The CDR3 sequence is 14 residues long. The V end was cut by 3 bases, the J end by 6 bases, with 9 bases between. CDR3 amino acids: CASSQATGNSPLHF. The CDR3 nucleotides read TGTGCCAGCAGCCAGGCGACAGGTAATTCACCCCTCCACTTT.

The rearrangement uses TRBV30 and TRBJ2-1; 8 bases fit TRBD2. The CDR3 sequence is 17 residues long. The ends lost 1 base at V and 0 bases at J; junction bases unmatched: 8. Germline loops: CDR1 GTSNPN, CDR2 SVGIG (reference sequence). Here the CDR3 DNA reads TGTGCCTGGAGTGGTCAAGTAGCGGGGATCTCCTACAATGAGCAGTTCTTC. Its protein is CAWSGQVAGISYNEQFF.

The J gene is TRBJ1-6, the V gene TRBV9; D gene uncertain. The germline V gene encodes CDR1 SGDLS and CDR2 YYNGEE. Deletions cut 2 bases from V and 0 bases from J, with 3 bases between. The CDR3 loop spans 14 amino acids. CDR3 nucleotide sequence: TGTGCCAGCAGCGTGAGCTCCTATAATTCACCCCTCCACTTT. This translates into CASSVSSYNSPLHF.

The V and J genes are TRBV6-6 and TRBJ1-4; 7 nucleotides line up with TRBD1. Trimming cost V 8 bases and J 7 bases; bases outside gene matches: 13. CDR1 and CDR2 from the germline V gene are MNHNY and SVGAGI (reference sequence). CDR3 length: 15 residues. CDR3: CASSRRGQGGEKLFF. The CDR3 bases are TGTGCCAGCTCCCGCAGGGGTCAGGGGGGTGAAAAACTGTTTTTT.

This chain links TRBV19 with TRBJ2-3; no clear D. The germline gives CDR1 LNHDA, CDR2 SQIVND (reference sequence). V was trimmed by 3 bases and J by 1 base, leaving 11 bases between them. The CDR3 runs 15 residues. CDR3 region: CASSIQMTGTDTQYF. Here the CDR3 DNA reads TGTGCCAGTAGTATTCAGATGACTGGCACAGATACGCAGTATTTT.

The chain is built from TRBV28 and TRBJ2-1, with 9 nucleotides matching TRBD2. V trimming: 5 bases; J trimming: 5 bases; junction bases outside the gene matches: 7. The CDR3 is 15 residues long. Germline V gene sequence: CDR1 MDHEN, CDR2 SYDVKM. The CDR3, as DNA: TGTGCCAGCAGTATTTTAGCGGGGGCCCACAATGAGCAGTTCTTC. Protein sequence: CASSILAGAHNEQFF. The complete variable domain, with remaining parts taken from reference TRBV28 and TRBJ2-1, reads DVKVTQSSRYLVKRTGEKVFLECVQDMDHENMFWYRQDPGLGLRLIYFSYDVKMKEKGDIPEGYSVSREKKERFSLILESASTNQTSMYLCASSILAGAHNEQFFGPGTRLTVL.

This chain connects TRBV2 to TRBJ2-3; D uncertain. Germline CDR1 reads SNHLY; CDR2 reads FYNNEI. The germline V and J ends were trimmed by 6 bases and 0 bases, with 10 bases remaining between them. The CDR3 is made up of 14 amino acids. DNA for the CDR3: TGTGCCAGCAGCCAAACACAGAGCACAGATACGCAGTATTTT. Translating it yields CASSQTQSTDTQYF.